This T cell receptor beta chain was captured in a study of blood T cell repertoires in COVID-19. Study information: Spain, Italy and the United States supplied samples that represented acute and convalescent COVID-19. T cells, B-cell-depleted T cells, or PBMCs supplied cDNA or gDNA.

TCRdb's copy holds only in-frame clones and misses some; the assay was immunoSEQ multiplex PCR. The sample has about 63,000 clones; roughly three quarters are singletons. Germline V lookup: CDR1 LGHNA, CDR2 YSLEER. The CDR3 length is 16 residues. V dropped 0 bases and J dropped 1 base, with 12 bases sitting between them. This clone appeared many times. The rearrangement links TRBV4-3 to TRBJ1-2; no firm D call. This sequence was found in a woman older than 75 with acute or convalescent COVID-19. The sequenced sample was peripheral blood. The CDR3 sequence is CASSQDIGEDNYGYTF. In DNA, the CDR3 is TGCGCCAGCAGCCAAGATATCGGGGAAGATAACTATGGCTACACCTTC.